Following are 22 T cell receptor beta chains from one sample sequenced in a study of response to subunit inactivated influenza vaccine. A single record per CDR3 protein comes from TCRdb applying MiXCR to the RT-PCR reads. This table has some 600,000 distinct CDR3 sequences, 14% appearing once. This sample comprised PBMCs from blood, obtained around 15 days before vaccination. The receptors shown here come from a man in his fifties who received an inactivated influenza vaccine.

This clonotype turned up a few times. The gene calls are TRBV12-3 or TRBV12-4 and TRBJ2-3; D uncertain. Trimming took 11 bases from V and 6 from J, leaving 15 bases between them. This CDR3 is built from 12 residues. CDR3 DNA sequence: TGTGCCGTCAAGGGTAGTGGGGATACGCAGTATTTT. Its translation: CAVKGSGDTQYF.

This clonotype was detected a few times. V usage is TRBV7-2 and J usage is TRBJ1-2; D might be TRBD1 (6 bases). Trimming removed 2 bases from V and 3 bases from J, with 13 bases in between. This CDR3 region has 15 residues. Germline V gene sequence: CDR1 SGHTA, CDR2 FQGNSA. The DNA of the CDR3 is TGTGCCAGCAGCTTAACTCCAGGGGACGACTATGGCTACACCTTC. This sequence encodes CASSLTPGDDYGYTF.

The CDR3 DNA follows: TGCGCCAGCAGCCCGGTAAGGGGTGAAGATACGCAGTATTTT. This sequence encodes CASSPVRGEDTQYF. This chain joins TRBV5-1 and TRBJ2-3, with a weak D call TRBD1 (5 bases). The CDR3 sequence is 14 residues long. Germline V gene sequence: CDR1 SGHRS, CDR2 YFSETQ. V shed 4 bases and J shed 5 bases, with 14 bases lying between them.

This clonotype was counted ten times or more. The chain has TRBV29-1 and TRBJ2-7, with TRBD1 identical over 11 bases. This CDR3 is built from 14 residues. The trim removed 5 bases at V and 3 bases at J, leaving 6 bases unmatched. CDR1 SQVTM and CDR2 ANQGSEA come from the germline V gene. CDR3 protein: CSVPAGTGGYEQYF. The CDR3 DNA follows: TGCAGCGTTCCCGCCGGGACAGGGGGCTACGAGCAGTACTTC.

The chain is built from TRBV6-2 or TRBV6-3 and TRBJ2-7; TRBD1 is a possible D gene (6 bases). The germline CDR1 and CDR2 sequences are MNHEY and SVGEGT. Trimming left V 5 bases short and J 3 bases short, with 17 bases between. This CDR3 is 15 amino acids long. The CDR3 region is CASSHRGRGYYEQYF. The CDR3 nucleotides are TGTGCCAGCAGTCACCGGGGCAGGGGATACTACGAGCAGTACTTC.

Many counts were recorded for this clonotype. V and J are TRBV12-3 or TRBV12-4 and TRBJ2-7, with D possibly being TRBD1 or TRBD2 (5 bases each). The CDR3 is 14 residues long. V lost 5 bases and J lost 0, with 11 bases in between. The CDR3 loop reads CASSPGTASYEQYF. In nucleotides, the CDR3 is TGTGCCAGCAGTCCCGGGACGGCCTCCTACGAGCAGTACTTC.

The CDR3 sequence: CSARDGFGSAYF. DNA for the CDR3: TGCAGTGCTCGGGACGGCTTCGGGAGTGCGTACTTC. The chain links TRBV20-1 to TRBJ2-7; a possible D gene is TRBD2 (6 bases). Deletions cut 5 bases from V and 12 bases from J, with 20 bases between. The CDR3 is made up of 12 amino acids. Germline V gives CDR1 DFQATT, CDR2 SNEGSKA (reference sequence).

This clonotype was recorded a few times. The chain is built from TRBV7-2 and TRBJ2-2, with 7 positions matching TRBD2. Looked up from germline, CDR1 is SGHTA and CDR2 is FQGNSA. Germline trimming cut 4 bases from V and 2 bases from J; bases unmatched to any gene: 7. CDR3 size: 16 residues. CDR3 region: CASSSRLALNTGELFF. DNA for the CDR3: TGTGCCAGCAGCTCCAGACTAGCCTTAAACACCGGGGAGCTGTTTTTT.

The chain has TRBV12-3 or TRBV12-4 and TRBJ2-3, with TRBD2 matching over 14 bases. Germline trimming cut 6 bases from V and 0 bases from J; bases unmatched to any gene: 5. The CDR3 extends over 17 amino acids. CDR3 region: CASRGLAGALSTDTQYF. In DNA form, the CDR3 reads TGTGCCAGCAGGGGACTAGCGGGGGCTCTTAGCACAGATACGCAGTATTTT.

The sample holds a few counts of this clonotype. The limits of the CDR3 on the DNA are not certain, so only TCRdb's listed CDR3 is given. V usage is TRBV12-1 and J usage is TRBJ1-4; the D segment call TRBD1 is taken from the table without a DNA check. TRBV12-1 is a documented pseudogene. 18 amino acids form the CDR3, both terminal residues included. The CDR3 region is CASSFVGTGTQTNEKLFF.

J is TRBJ2-7 and V is TRBV28, with D uncertain. Trimming took off 7 bases at V and 2 bases at J, with 15 bases between the two ends. CDR3 length: 14 amino acids. Germline-derived CDR1 and CDR2 are MDHEN and SYDVKM. CDR3 in DNA: TGTGCCAGCACGATCCCCACAGCCACCTACGAGCAGTACTTC. Encoded protein: CASTIPTATYEQYF.

The chain couples TRBV10-3 to TRBJ2-7; the D gene could be TRBD1 or TRBD2 (5 bases each). Germline loops: CDR1 ENHRY, CDR2 SYGVKD. V lost 10 bases and J 0 bases, leaving 16 bases between the germline ends. The length of the CDR3 is 14 residues. The CDR3 spells CATAGTVSSYEQYF. For the CDR3, the DNA is TGTGCCACCGCCGGGACGGTGAGCTCCTACGAGCAGTACTTC.

CDR3 in DNA: TGTGCCAGCAGCGAACCGGGACAGGGGGCAAATGAGCAGTTCTTC. Its translation is CASSEPGQGANEQFF. The chain couples TRBV28 to TRBJ2-1; 12 bases are shared with TRBD1. This CDR3 spans 15 amino acids. Germline CDR1 is MDHEN and CDR2 is SYDVKM. With V trimmed by 6 bases and J by 7 bases, 7 bases remained unmatched.

J is TRBJ2-5 and V is TRBV4-2; 11 nucleotides line up with TRBD2. The CDR3 length is 16 residues. Germline values: CDR1 LGHNA, CDR2 YNFKEQ. V shed 3 bases and J 0 bases; nucleotides not matched to a gene: 3. CDR3 in amino acids: CASSHRTSGYQETQYF. The CDR3 DNA reads TGTGCCAGCAGCCACCGGACTAGCGGGTACCAAGAGACCCAGTACTTC.

This rearrangement joins TRBV14 to TRBJ2-7; D not resolved. The CDR3 sequence is 14 residues long. V was trimmed by 4 bases and J by 5 bases, leaving 15 bases between them. In germline, CDR1 is SGHDN, CDR2 FVKESK. The CDR3 coding sequence is TGTGCCAGCAGCCCAAATACCGGGTTCCACGAGCAGTACTTC. Translation: CASSPNTGFHEQYF.

Ten or more counts support this clonotype. The rearrangement joins TRBV3-1 to TRBJ2-2; 7 nucleotides match TRBD2. The junction had 4 bases not matched to a gene; V was cut back by 1 base and J by 5 bases. CDR1 is LGHDT, CDR2 YNNKEL, per germline (reference sequence). The CDR3 runs to 15 residues. The CDR3: CASSQGGSGTGELFF. In nucleotides, the CDR3 is TGTGCCAGCAGCCAAGGCGGGAGTGGTACCGGGGAGCTGTTTTTT.

The rearrangement links TRBV3-1 to TRBJ1-4, with TRBD1 as a possible D gene (5 bases). Between the trimmed V and J ends, which lost 2 bases and 7 bases, there was a span of 11 bases. CDR1 is LGHDT and CDR2 is YNNKEL in the germline V gene (reference sequence). The CDR3 extends over 14 amino acids. Here the CDR3 DNA reads TGTGCCAGCAGCCAATGGGGCGCGGGTGAAAAACTGTTTTTT. Residues: CASSQWGAGEKLFF. Variable domain in full (rest from reference TRBV3-1 and TRBJ1-4): DTAVSQTPKYLVTQMGNDKSIKCEQNLGHDTMYWYKQDSKKFLKIMFSYNNKELIINETVPNRFSPKSPDKAHLNLHINSLELGDSAVYFCASSQWGAGEKLFFGSGTQLSVL.

On this clonotype: One junction end does not reproduce the germline sequence, and a read error may be involved. The chain employs TRBV27 and TRBJ2-7, with D perhaps given as TRBD1 or TRBD2 (6 bases each). CDR1 MNHEY and CDR2 SMNVEV come from the germline V gene (reference sequence). The CDR3 sequence is 15 residues long. CDR3 sequence (DNA): TGTGACAGCAGTCGAGATGGGGGGCGAGTGAACGAGCAGTATTTC. Protein: CDSSRDGGRVNEQYF.

This chain connects TRBV6-1 to TRBJ1-2; the D gene is possibly TRBD1 (6 bases). The V gene's germline CDR1 is MNHNS and CDR2 SASEGT. The germline V and J ends were trimmed by 11 bases and 4 bases, with 23 bases remaining between them. CDR3 length equals 15 residues. In nucleotides, the CDR3 is TGTGCCTGCCACAGAGGCGGGGGCGAAGGCTATGGCTACACCTTC. This codes for CACHRGGGEGYGYTF.

The V and J genes are TRBV7-6 and TRBJ2-7; possible D gene TRBD1, 6 bases. The CDR3 spans 16 residues. Trimming pared 5 bases from V and 2 bases from J, leaving 19 bases between. Germline V CDR1 and CDR2: SGHVS, FNYEAQ. CDR3 sequence (DNA): TGTGCCAGCAGCCCAATCGTGGGGACACCACCCTACGAGCAGTACTTC. Protein sequence: CASSPIVGTPPYEQYF. Drawing the rest from reference TRBV7-6 and TRBJ2-7, the complete variable domain is GAGVSQSPRYKVTKRGQDVALRCDPISGHVSLYWYRQALGQGPEFLTYFNYEAQQDKSGLPNDRFSAERPEGSISTLTIQRTEQRDSAMYRCASSPIVGTPPYEQYFGPGTRLTVT.

The chain has TRBV11-2 and TRBJ2-1, with 9 nucleotides matching TRBD2. Trimming removed 0 bases from V and 4 bases from J; junction bases left unmatched: 7. Germline V lookup: CDR1 SGHAT, CDR2 FQNNGV. The CDR3 consists of 17 residues. The CDR3 loop reads CASSLDLLAGRYNEQFF. The CDR3 nucleotides are TGTGCCAGCAGCTTAGATCTCCTAGCGGGAAGGTACAATGAGCAGTTCTTC. Supplemented by reference TRBV11-2 and TRBJ2-1, the full variable domain reads EAGVAQSPRYKIIEKRQSVAFWCNPISGHATLYWYQQILGQGPKLLIQFQNNGVVDDSQLPKDRFSAERLKGVDSTLKIQPAKLEDSAVYLCASSLDLLAGRYNEQFFGPGTRLTVL.

This clonotype was observed a handful of times. The rearrangement links TRBV28 to TRBJ2-3; D unresolved. The CDR3 covers 11 residues. Germline CDR1 is MDHEN and CDR2 is SYDVKM. The germline V and J ends were trimmed by 2 bases and 10 bases, with 7 bases remaining between them. CDR3 DNA sequence: TGTGCCAGCAGTTTAGCGTCTGCGCAGTATTTT. Amino acid sequence: CASSLASAQYF.